This TCR beta chain was found in a study of control samples from healthy donors and cancer patients. Repertoires were generated with immunoSEQ multiplex PCR, while TCRdb's copy carries only in-frame clones and drops some. Of about 70,000 clones in the sample, 94% were seen once. Trimming removed 6 bases from V and 5 bases from J; junction bases left unmatched: 7. Germline V gene lookup returns CDR1 SGHNT and CDR2 YENEEA. The CDR3 runs 14 residues. The sequencing input was blood. The TCR sequence derives from a woman aged 30 to 39 in good health. The chain combines TRBV11-3 with TRBJ1-3; 7 bases match TRBD1. The CDR3 sequence: CASSPGTARNTIYF. CDR3 nucleotide sequence: TGTGCCAGCAGTCCAGGGACAGCCAGAAACACCATATATTTT.